Presented here are 2 T cell receptor beta chains from one specimen sequenced in a study of Tregs in tolerant kidney transplant recipients. Assay: immunoSEQ multiplex PCR; the TCRdb copy retains only in-frame clones and omits some. This table holds about 23,000 clones. The nonmyeloablative bone marrow transplants came from related graft donors, with transient mixed chimerism. The sample here was CD4+ T cells from blood (PBMCs), taken 6 months after the transplant. The receptors shown here come from a human patient who received a combined kidney and bone marrow transplant. The graft donor may have contributed some T cells.

About this clone itself: The observed sequence ends 3 residues before the CDR3 terminus, with the missing tail filled in from the germline J gene. The chain couples TRBV7-9 to TRBJ2-5, with 8 positions matching TRBD1. The CDR3 extends over 14 amino acids. V lost 4 bases and J lost 3; bases outside the gene matches: 4. Germline CDR1 reads SEHNR; CDR2 reads FQNEAQ (reference sequence). The CDR3 DNA, read in part, is TGTGCCAGCAGCTCATGGACAGGGAAAGAGACC. This sequence encodes CASSSWTGKET. The whole CDR3 reads CASSSWTGKETQYF.

In the case of this clone: The read halts 3 residues ahead of the CDR3 end, with the missing end drawn from the germline J gene. The chain is built from TRBV30 and TRBJ1-4; D gene ambiguous. Germline CDR1 and CDR2: GTSNPN and SVGIG (reference sequence). This CDR3 spans 12 amino acids. The V gene lost 2 bases and the J gene lost 7 bases, with 8 bases spanning the gap. This CDR3 reads CAWSLRGEKLFF. The covered CDR3 bases are TGTGCCTGGAGTTTAAGAGGTGAAAAA.